The 17 T cell receptor beta chains in this list originate from one sample, sequenced in a study of cytomegalovirus exposure and HLA in healthy donors. The method was immunoSEQ multiplex PCR; TCRdb's version includes in-frame clones alone and lacks a portion of them. The sample records under 50,000 clones, over 85% being singletons. Sequencing was done on a sample of PBMCs. Receptors were obtained from a young woman in good health and CMV-seropositive.

This CDR3 reads CASSSRQAGGEQYF. The CDR3 DNA sequence: TGTGCCAGCAGTTCTCGACAGGCTGGGGGCGAGCAGTACTTC. The genes are TRBV6-6 and TRBJ2-7; a weak D match, TRBD1 (6 bases). V gave up 4 bases and J gave up 6 bases, with 16 bases separating them. Germline V gives CDR1 MNHNY, CDR2 SVGAGI (reference sequence). This CDR3 contains 14 residues.

This chain connects TRBV9 to TRBJ2-7, with D tentatively TRBD2 (6 bases). This CDR3 is built from 16 residues. The V end lost 0 bases, the J end lost 5 bases, and 18 bases lay between the germline ends. Germline V CDR1 and CDR2: SGDLS, YYNGEE. The CDR3 DNA is TGTGCCAGCAGCGTAGAATCGGGAGATGCCTCGGACGAGCAGTACTTC. It codes for CASSVESGDASDEQYF.

The chain uses TRBV4-2 and TRBJ2-1, with D possibly TRBD1 on 6 matching bases. Germline V gene lookup returns CDR1 LGHNA and CDR2 YNFKEQ. The V end lost 0 bases, the J end lost 0 bases, and 18 bases lay between the germline ends. The CDR3 contains 19 residues. CDR3 nucleotide sequence: TGTGCCAGCAGCCAAGATAGCAGGGGCTTCGGTTCCTCCTACAATGAGCAGTTCTTC. Translation gives CASSQDSRGFGSSYNEQFF.

The rearrangement joins TRBV18 to TRBJ2-1; D possibly corresponds to TRBD2 (5 bases). CDR3 size: 15 residues. The V gene lost 3 bases and the J gene lost 2 bases, with 11 bases spanning the gap. Germline assignment: CDR1 KGHSH and CDR2 LQKENI. The CDR3 nucleotides read TGTGCCAGCTCACCGGGAGTCGGCCCCTACAATGAGCAGTTCTTC. Encoded protein: CASSPGVGPYNEQFF.

V usage is TRBV30 and J usage is TRBJ1-5; 7 positions agree with TRBD1. The germline gives CDR1 GTSNPN, CDR2 SVGIG (reference sequence). After removal of 1 base from V and 6 bases from J, the junction contained 6 bases not matched to a gene. This CDR3 has 14 amino acids. The CDR3 sequence: CAWSEKGGSQPQHF. The CDR3 coding sequence is TGTGCCTGGAGTGAGAAAGGGGGCAGTCAGCCCCAGCATTTT.

This chain links TRBV27 with TRBJ2-3; a weak D match, TRBD2 (5 bases). Germline assignment: CDR1 MNHEY and CDR2 SMNVEV (reference sequence). The CDR3 sequence is 16 residues long. Deletions cut 4 bases from V and 2 bases from J, with 16 bases between. The CDR3 protein is CASSSAPAVPTDTQYF. In nucleotides, the CDR3 is TGTGCCAGCAGTTCCGCCCCAGCGGTTCCCACAGATACGCAGTATTTT.

This clone has a single count. The chain combines TRBV28 with TRBJ1-1, with TRBD1 as a possible D gene (5 bases). The germline V gene encodes CDR1 MDHEN and CDR2 SYDVKM. CDR3 length equals 14 residues. Trimming shortened V by 2 bases and J by 1 base, and 8 bases separated the two germline ends. This CDR3 is CASSLGQGNTEAFF. In DNA, the CDR3 is TGTGCCAGCAGTTTAGGGCAGGGGAACACTGAAGCTTTCTTT.

The chain recombines TRBV27 with TRBJ1-6, with 10 bases fitting TRBD1. Trimming cost V 0 bases and J 9 bases; bases outside gene matches: 2. This CDR3 is 15 amino acids long. From germline, CDR1 is MNHEY and CDR2 SMNVEV (reference sequence). The CDR3 loop is CASSLSRQGASPLHF. CDR3 DNA: TGTGCCAGCAGTTTATCGAGACAGGGGGCTTCACCCCTCCACTTT.

The chain joins TRBV5-5 to TRBJ1-2; possibly TRBD1 for D (5 bases). Germline V gene sequence: CDR1 SGHKS, CDR2 YYEKEE (reference sequence). V lost 0 bases and J 2 bases, leaving 11 bases between the germline ends. The CDR3 runs to 15 residues. The CDR3 here is CASSLDGAENYGYTF. In DNA form, the CDR3 reads TGTGCCAGCAGCTTGGATGGGGCGGAGAACTATGGCTACACCTTC.

This clone has only one observation. This chain uses TRBV18 with TRBJ1-1; a weak D match, TRBD1 (6 bases). The V and J ends lost 2 bases and 1 base respectively, with 8 bases between them. Germline CDR1 and CDR2: KGHSH and LQKENI. The CDR3 is made up of 14 amino acids. CDR3: CASSPIGGNTEAFF. CDR3 nucleotides: TGTGCCAGCTCACCAATAGGGGGGAACACTGAAGCTTTCTTT. Full variable domain (rest looked up from reference TRBV18 and TRBJ1-1): NAGVMQNPRHLVRRRGQEARLRCSPMKGHSHVYWYRQLPEEGLKFMVYLQKENIIDESGMPKERFSAEFPKEGPSILRIQQVVRGDSAAYFCASSPIGGNTEAFFGQGTRLTVV.

The chain couples TRBV7-6 to TRBJ1-1, with 11 bases aligning to TRBD1. The CDR3 is 16 residues long. V was clipped by 4 bases and J by 4 bases; unmatched bases: 8. CDR1 and CDR2 from the germline V gene are SGHVS and FNYEAQ. CDR3 region: CASSSLGQGARTEAFF. The CDR3 nucleotides are TGTGCCAGCAGCTCACTAGGACAGGGGGCGCGCACTGAAGCTTTCTTT.

The V and J genes are TRBV9 and TRBJ2-2; TRBD2 matches at 12 bases. CDR1 and CDR2 from the germline V gene are SGDLS and YYNGEE. The CDR3 is made up of 18 amino acids. V gave up 4 bases and J gave up 5 bases; unmatched junction bases: 12. CDR3 region: CASSPTLAGGPGTGELFF. The DNA of the CDR3 is TGTGCCAGCAGCCCAACTCTAGCGGGAGGGCCGGGGACCGGGGAGCTGTTTTTT.

This clone was detected once. The V call is TRBV9, the J call TRBJ2-5; 9 nucleotides match TRBD2. J lost 2 bases, V lost 4 bases, and 9 bases had no gene match. The CDR3 extends over 16 amino acids. The germline V gene encodes CDR1 SGDLS and CDR2 YYNGEE. CDR3: CASSLGNSGGQETQYF. CDR3 nucleotides: TGTGCCAGCAGCCTAGGGAATAGCGGGGGTCAAGAGACCCAGTACTTC.

This chain uses TRBV15 with TRBJ2-1; the match to TRBD1 covers 12 bases. Losses at the gene ends were 2 bases for V and 8 bases for J; bases not matched to a gene: 7. Germline CDR1 is LNHNV and CDR2 is YYDKDF (reference sequence). This CDR3 contains 16 residues. This CDR3 reads CATSRTTGQGADEQFF. Written as DNA, the CDR3 is TGTGCCACCAGCAGAACGACGGGACAGGGGGCAGATGAGCAGTTCTTC.

The V gene is TRBV29-1, the J gene TRBJ1-1; 9 bases agree with TRBD1. Germline V lookup: CDR1 SQVTM, CDR2 ANQGSEA. V gave up 3 bases and J gave up 4 bases; unmatched junction bases: 3. This CDR3 comprises 13 residues. The CDR3 is CSVETDRGTEAFF. In DNA, the CDR3 is TGCAGCGTTGAGACGGACAGGGGCACTGAAGCTTTCTTT.

The V gene is TRBV25-1, the J gene TRBJ1-1; D is unresolved. Germline CDR1 is MGHDK and CDR2 is SYGVNS. Trimming took off 3 bases at V and 11 bases at J, with 13 bases between the two ends. The CDR3 totals 12 residues. CDR3 DNA sequence: TGTGCCAGCAGTGATCGCGGGGTGAAGGCTTTCTTT. Translation gives CASSDRGVKAFF.

This chain links TRBV29-1 with TRBJ2-5, with a tentative D call TRBD2 (6 bases). Germline V gene sequence: CDR1 SQVTM, CDR2 ANQGSEA. This CDR3 has 17 residues. Trimming removed 7 bases at V and 5 bases at J, with 29 bases between. CDR3 sequence reads: CSAQRVPGRNPGETQYF. Here the CDR3 DNA reads TGCAGCGCCCAGCGAGTTCCCGGGAGAAATCCGGGGGAGACCCAGTACTTC.